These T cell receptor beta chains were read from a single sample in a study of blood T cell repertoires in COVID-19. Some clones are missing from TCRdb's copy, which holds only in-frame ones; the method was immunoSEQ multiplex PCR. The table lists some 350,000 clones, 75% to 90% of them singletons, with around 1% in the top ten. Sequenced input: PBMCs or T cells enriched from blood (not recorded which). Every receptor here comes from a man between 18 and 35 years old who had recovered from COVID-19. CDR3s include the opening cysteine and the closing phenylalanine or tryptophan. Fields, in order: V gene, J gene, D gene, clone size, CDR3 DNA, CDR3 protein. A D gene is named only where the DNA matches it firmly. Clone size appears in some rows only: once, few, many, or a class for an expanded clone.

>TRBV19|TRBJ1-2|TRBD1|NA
TGTGCCAGTAGCCAGGGGGTCGAAGGCTACACCTTC
CASSQGVEGYTF
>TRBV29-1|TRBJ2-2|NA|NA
TGCAGCGTTGTTACGGGAGAGGCCGGGGAGCTGTTTTTT
CSVVTGEAGELFF
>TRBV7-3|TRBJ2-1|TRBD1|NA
TGTGCCAGCAGCTCCGGGACAGGGGGCCTTGGGCAGTTCTTC
CASSSGTGGLGQFF
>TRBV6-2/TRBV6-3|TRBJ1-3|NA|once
TGTGCCAGCAGTTGGGGACACGCTGGAAACACCATATATTTT
CASSWGHAGNTIYF
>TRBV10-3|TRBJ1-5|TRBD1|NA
TGTGCCATCAGTGAGAGCGGACAGGCGAATCAGCCCCAGCATTTT
CAISESGQANQPQHF
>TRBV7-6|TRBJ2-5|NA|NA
TGTGCCAGCAGCTTCACAGGGAGAGAGACCCAGTACTTC
CASSFTGRETQYF
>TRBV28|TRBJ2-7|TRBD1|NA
TGTGCCAGCAGTCCGGGACAGAGCTACGAGCAGTACTTC
CASSPGQSYEQYF
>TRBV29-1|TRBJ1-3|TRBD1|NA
TGCAGCGTTGCGGACAGGGCAGAGTCCCGTAAACCAAAAAGCTCTGGAAACACCATATATTTT
CSVADRAESRKPKSSGNTIYF
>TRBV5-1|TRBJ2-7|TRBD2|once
TGCGCCAGCAGCTTGGTAGGGGCTAGCGGGAGGTTTGGTGAGCAGTACTTC
CASSLVGASGRFGEQYF
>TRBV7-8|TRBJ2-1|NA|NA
TGTGCCAGCCGACAGTCCCTGGACAATGAGCAGTTCTTC
CASRQSLDNEQFF
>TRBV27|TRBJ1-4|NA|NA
TGTGCCAGCAGAGGGGTATATGAAAAACTGTTTTTT
CASRGVYEKLFF
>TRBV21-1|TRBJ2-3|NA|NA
TGTGCCAGAGAGGGGACAGGACGGAGGGGCACAGATACGCAGTATTTT
CAREGTGRRGTDTQYF
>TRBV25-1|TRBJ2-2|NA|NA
TGTGCCAGCAGTGAATCCAGGAACACCGGGGAGCTGTTTTTT
CASSESRNTGELFF
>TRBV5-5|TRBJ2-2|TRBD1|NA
TGTGCCAGCAGCGCGGGGACAGGGAACACCGGGGAGCTGTTTTTT
CASSAGTGNTGELFF
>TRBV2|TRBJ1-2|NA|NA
TGTGCCAGCAGGGAACCCCAGGTGAAGAAGGGCTACACCTTC
CASREPQVKKGYTF
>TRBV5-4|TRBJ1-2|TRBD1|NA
TGTGCCAGCAGCCTAATCACAGGGGTTCTTATCTATGGCTACACCTTC
CASSLITGVLIYGYTF